The 7 T cell receptor beta chains given below trace back to one sample, sequenced in a study of cytomegalovirus exposure and HLA in healthy donors. Produced via immunoSEQ multiplex PCR; TCRdb's table is partial and in-frame only. The table records about 49,000 clones, 94% of them present only once. The specimen was PBMCs. The source of these receptors is a woman between 18 and 29 years old in good health and CMV-seropositive.

J is TRBJ1-5 and V is TRBV19, with unresolved D. V lost 7 bases and J lost 1, with 11 bases in between. This CDR3 has 14 residues. The V gene's germline CDR1 is LNHDA and CDR2 SQIVND (reference sequence). CDR3 in DNA: TGTGCCAGTAATCCGGGAGTGAGCAATCAGCCCCAGCATTTT. Its translation is CASNPGVSNQPQHF.

This clone was seen more than once but under ten times. V usage is TRBV4-1 and J usage is TRBJ2-7; 13 bases line up with TRBD2. CDR1 MGHRA and CDR2 YSYEKL come from the germline V gene. The V and J ends lost 0 bases and 2 bases, in that order; junction bases with no gene match: 4. The CDR3 totals 17 residues. Here the CDR3 reads CASSQDIGTSGTYEQYF. CDR3 bases: TGCGCCAGCAGCCAAGATATCGGGACTAGCGGGACCTACGAGCAGTACTTC.

V is TRBV28 and J is TRBJ2-7; the D gene is possibly TRBD2 (6 bases). CDR3 size: 14 residues. Germline V CDR1 and CDR2: MDHEN, SYDVKM. Deletions cut 3 bases from V and 3 bases from J, with 12 bases between. Written as DNA, the CDR3 is TGTGCCAGCAGTTTCGGCGGGACCCTCTACGAGCAGTACTTC. Translating it yields CASSFGGTLYEQYF.

J is TRBJ2-2 and V is TRBV4-2; D may be TRBD2 (6 bases). Trimming removed 1 base at V and 0 bases at J, with 12 bases between. The CDR3 contains 17 residues. Germline CDR1 is LGHNA and CDR2 is YNFKEQ. CDR3 in amino acids: CASSQAGGAANTGELFF. Written as DNA, the CDR3 is TGTGCCAGCAGCCAAGCCGGCGGGGCCGCGAACACCGGGGAGCTGTTTTTT.

As concerns this clone: The same CDR3 arises from other DNA sequences in this sample as well. The CDR3 protein is CASSFLTGELFF. In DNA form, the CDR3 reads TGTGCCAGCAGTTTTCTCACTGGGGAGCTGTTTTTT. The chain couples TRBV5-6 to TRBJ2-2; D is unresolved. Germline V gene lookup returns CDR1 SGHDT and CDR2 YYEEEE. The CDR3 contains 12 residues. Trimming pared 5 bases from V and 8 bases from J, leaving 10 bases between.

This chain uses TRBV7-9 with TRBJ1-5, with D possibly TRBD1 on 6 matching bases. Trimming removed 6 bases at V and 0 bases at J, with 9 bases between. The CDR3 spans 14 residues. Germline V gene data show CDR1 as SEHNR and CDR2 as FQNEAQ (reference sequence). CDR3 sequence (DNA): TGTGCCAGCAGATGGACAGCTAGCAATCAGCCCCAGCATTTT. Its protein product is CASRWTASNQPQHF.

Remarks on this clone: In the same sample, other DNA sequences code for this CDR3. The chain uses TRBV6-1 and TRBJ2-7; 10 nucleotides match TRBD1. Trimming at V came to 1 base and at J to 4 bases, leaving 1 base not matched to a gene. Germline V gives CDR1 MNHNS, CDR2 SASEGT. This CDR3 spans 14 amino acids. CDR3 region: CASSEGTGGYEQYF. Here the CDR3 DNA reads TGTGCCAGCAGTGAAGGGACAGGGGGTTACGAGCAGTACTTC.